This T cell receptor (beta chain) was documented in a study of T-cell memory formation after mild COVID-19. This clonotype was recorded a few times. In TCRdb, the 5' RACE reads were re-called with MiXCR into one record per CDR3 protein. The sample lists 250,000 to 350,000 distinct CDR3 sequences, 16% occurring once. The germline V gene encodes CDR1 SGHAT and CDR2 FQNNGV. The V and J ends lost 2 bases and 1 base respectively, with 12 bases between them. CDR3 length: 15 residues. This clonotype was obtained from a man aged 18 to 30 who had mild COVID-19 (a few samples of this study predate the infection). Cell type and time point are not known. This rearrangement joins TRBV11-2 to TRBJ2-7, with D perhaps matching TRBD1 (5 bases). Sample: PBMCs or a T cell subset sorted from them (not recorded which). The chain's CDR3 is CASSLSQGISYEQYF. The CDR3 nucleotides are TGTGCCAGCAGCTTAAGTCAGGGAATTTCCTACGAGCAGTACTTC.